The TCR beta chain under discussion was sequenced for a study of T cells after posttransplantation cyclophosphamide (dated by TCRdb to about 2016). Broadly, across the study: The study tracked T cell repertoire reconstitution by TRB sequencing after myeloablative bone marrow transplantation using posttransplantation cyclophosphamide as GVHD prophylaxis. Samples from approximately 40 PTCy-treated patients and approximately 16 related bone marrow donors of those patients were subjected to antigen receptor sequencing. Blood from all 35 or so PTCy patients with 1-year posttransplant specimens was subjected to TRB sequencing. TRB sequencing was also done on up to 3 additional blood samples from 2 to 5.2 years after transplant in 3 patients, and on pretransplant blood from a handful of patients. TRA and TRB clonality were tightly correlated in about 10 samples, so subsequent TCR analyses focused on TRB only. Public TRB sequences were checked against a database of over 3,600 sequences associated with responses to pathogens, tumor antigens, self-antigens and alloantigens.

The treatment or condition label, as the study defines it: high-dose cyclophosphamide on days +3 and +4 as single-agent GVHD prophylaxis. For conditioning, the PTCy patients got busulfan and fludarabine, then a related or unrelated marrow graft, followed by cyclophosphamide on days +3 and +4. The PTCy-treated patients were drawn from a prospective, multi-institutional clinical trial. Mononuclear cells from peripheral blood and bone marrow were separated by Ficoll-Hypaque density centrifugation and then cryopreserved. The full study reports these points: Across the roughly 48 patients, TRB clonality was highly associated with recipient CMV seropositivity and CMV reactivation, and diversity with PTCy was similar to that in the CNI/methotrexate controls. The TRB repertoires of T cells infiltrating skin or GI tract showed only limited overlap with the TRB repertoires of T cells in blood. Donor-recipient similarity was low at 1-2 months but rose over the first year, and later blood repertoires were often dominated by donor CD8+ memory clones.

The germline V gene specifies SGDLS as CDR1 and YYNGEE as CDR2. Including the terminal cysteine and phenylalanine, the CDR3 comprises 18 residues. The DNA shown is the 54-base CDR3, in frame from base 1. Worth noting for this clone: This receptor's antigen is unknown. A much bigger clone sits one base away, suggesting this may be a read error. Other DNA sequences in this specimen translate into the identical CDR3.

Genomic DNA was the input for TRB sequencing, which was run either with the immunoSEQ assay at survey resolution or with the hsTCRB kit. Turning to the authors' computational methods: The immunoSEQ software handled initial read processing, and the LymphoSeq R package was used for repertoire analyses. For each TRB dataset, clonality was calculated as 1 minus normalized Shannon entropy, and the Gini coefficient was computed as well. To infer phenotypes in unsorted samples, TRB sequences from sorted subsets of the recipient or donor were mapped onto unsorted samples from the same recipient. TCRdb took over this immuneACCESS table, retaining in-frame rearrangements with V and J assigned. Such tables are incomplete; in checked studies, under half of the missing clones stem from an unresolved V gene, and the remainder is unexplained. V, J and clone size reflect that table, while D and trimming were determined from the DNA. This sample was tabulated with tens of thousands of clones, among which there are no singletons. About 1.8% of the sample goes to the ten largest clones.

The chain is encoded by TRBV9 joined to TRBJ2-4; 10 middle bases align to TRBD2. The source was PBMCs, collected after allogeneic stem cell transplant with posttransplant cyclophosphamide. The receptor was derived from a young adult male patient who received an allogeneic stem cell transplant from a related donor, was CMV-positive, and had no GVHD. In patients who had a transplant, some T cells may come from the graft donor. Here is the DNA: TGTGCCAGCAGCGTATCCAGCGGGGGGGCGGGGACCAAAAACATCCAGTACTTC. Its coded protein is CASSVSSGGAGTKNIQYF.